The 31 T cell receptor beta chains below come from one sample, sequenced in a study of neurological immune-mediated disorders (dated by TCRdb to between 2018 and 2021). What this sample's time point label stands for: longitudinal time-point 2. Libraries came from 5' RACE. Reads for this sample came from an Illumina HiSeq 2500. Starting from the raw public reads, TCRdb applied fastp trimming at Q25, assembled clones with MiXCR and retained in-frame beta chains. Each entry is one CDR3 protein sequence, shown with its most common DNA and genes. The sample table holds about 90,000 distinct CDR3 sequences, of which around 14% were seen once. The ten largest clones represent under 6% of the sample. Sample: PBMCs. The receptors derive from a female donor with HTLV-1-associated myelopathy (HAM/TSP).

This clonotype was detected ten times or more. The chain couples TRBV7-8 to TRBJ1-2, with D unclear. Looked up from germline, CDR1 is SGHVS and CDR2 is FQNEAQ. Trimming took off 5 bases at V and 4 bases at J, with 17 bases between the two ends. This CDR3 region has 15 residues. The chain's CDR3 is CASSLGLISGYGYTF. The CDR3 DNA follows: TGTGCCAGCAGCCTAGGACTCATATCGGGCTATGGCTACACCTTC.

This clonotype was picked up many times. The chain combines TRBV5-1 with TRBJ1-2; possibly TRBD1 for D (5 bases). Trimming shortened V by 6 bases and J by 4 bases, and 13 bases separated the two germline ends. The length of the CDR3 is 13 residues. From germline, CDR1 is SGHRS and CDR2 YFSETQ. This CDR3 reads CASTGGALYGYTF. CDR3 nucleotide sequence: TGCGCCAGCACCGGTGGGGCTCTCTATGGCTACACCTTC.

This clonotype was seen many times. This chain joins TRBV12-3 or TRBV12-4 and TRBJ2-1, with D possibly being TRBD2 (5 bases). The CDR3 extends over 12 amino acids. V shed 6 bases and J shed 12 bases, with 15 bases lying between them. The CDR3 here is CASSLASSGQFF. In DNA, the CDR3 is TGTGCCAGCAGCCTGGCTAGCTCGGGGCAGTTCTTC.

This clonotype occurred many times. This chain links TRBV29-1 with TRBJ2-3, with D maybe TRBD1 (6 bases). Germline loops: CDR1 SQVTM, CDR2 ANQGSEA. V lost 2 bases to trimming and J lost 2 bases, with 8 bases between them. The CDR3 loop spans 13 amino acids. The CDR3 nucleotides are TGCAGCGTTGAAACAGGGTTCACAGATACGCAGTATTTT. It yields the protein CSVETGFTDTQYF.

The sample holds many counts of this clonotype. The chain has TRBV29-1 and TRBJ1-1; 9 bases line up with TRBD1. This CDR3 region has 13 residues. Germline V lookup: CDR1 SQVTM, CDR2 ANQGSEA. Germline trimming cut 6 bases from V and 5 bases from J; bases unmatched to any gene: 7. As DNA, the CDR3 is TGCAGCGTGAGGGACAGGGTGGGGACTGAAGCTTTCTTT. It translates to CSVRDRVGTEAFF. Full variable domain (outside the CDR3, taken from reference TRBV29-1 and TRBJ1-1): SAVISQKPSRDICQRGTSLTIQCQVDSQVTMMFWYRQQPGQSLTLIATANQGSEATYESGFVIDKFPISRPNLTFSTLTVSNMSPEDSSIYLCSVRDRVGTEAFFGQGTRLTVV.

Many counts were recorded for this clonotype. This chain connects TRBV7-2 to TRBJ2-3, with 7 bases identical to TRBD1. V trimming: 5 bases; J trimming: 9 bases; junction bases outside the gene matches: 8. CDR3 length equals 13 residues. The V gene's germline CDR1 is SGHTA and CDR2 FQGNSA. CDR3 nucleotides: TGTGCCAGCAGCCCCCAGGTAGGGGGCACGCAGTATTTT. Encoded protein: CASSPQVGGTQYF.

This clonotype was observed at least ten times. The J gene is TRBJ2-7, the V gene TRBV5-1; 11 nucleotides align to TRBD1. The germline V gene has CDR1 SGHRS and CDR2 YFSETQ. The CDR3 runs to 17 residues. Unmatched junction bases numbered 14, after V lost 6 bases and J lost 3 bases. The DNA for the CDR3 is TGCGCCAGCACATCCTATTATGGCGGGACAGGGGGCTACGAGCAGTACTTC. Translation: CASTSYYGGTGGYEQYF.

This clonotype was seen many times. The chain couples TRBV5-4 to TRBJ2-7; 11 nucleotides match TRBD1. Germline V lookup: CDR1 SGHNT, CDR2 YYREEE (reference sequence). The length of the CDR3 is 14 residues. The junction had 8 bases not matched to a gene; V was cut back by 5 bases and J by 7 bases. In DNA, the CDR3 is TGTGCCAGCAGTTACCGGGACAGGGGGGTGGAGCAGTACTTC. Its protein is CASSYRDRGVEQYF.

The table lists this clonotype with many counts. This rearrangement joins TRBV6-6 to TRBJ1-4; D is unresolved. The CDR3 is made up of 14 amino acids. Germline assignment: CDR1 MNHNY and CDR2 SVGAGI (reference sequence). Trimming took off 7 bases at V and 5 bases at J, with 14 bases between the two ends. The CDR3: CASTPPRNNEKLFF. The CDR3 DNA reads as TGTGCCAGCACCCCCCCGCGGAACAATGAAAAACTGTTTTTT.

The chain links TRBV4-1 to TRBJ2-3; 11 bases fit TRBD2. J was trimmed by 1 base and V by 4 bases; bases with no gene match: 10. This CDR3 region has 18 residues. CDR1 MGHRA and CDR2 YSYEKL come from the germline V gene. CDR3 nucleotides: TGCGCCAGCAGCCCACTAGCGGGGGCGGAAGGAGGCACAGATACGCAGTATTTT. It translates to CASSPLAGAEGGTDTQYF.

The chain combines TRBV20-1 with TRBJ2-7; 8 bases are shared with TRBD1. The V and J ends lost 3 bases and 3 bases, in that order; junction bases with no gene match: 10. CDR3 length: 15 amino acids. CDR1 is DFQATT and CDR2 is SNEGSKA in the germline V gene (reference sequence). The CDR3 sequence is CSASSSDRGFYEQYF. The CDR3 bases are TGCAGTGCTAGTTCCTCAGACAGGGGTTTCTACGAGCAGTACTTC.

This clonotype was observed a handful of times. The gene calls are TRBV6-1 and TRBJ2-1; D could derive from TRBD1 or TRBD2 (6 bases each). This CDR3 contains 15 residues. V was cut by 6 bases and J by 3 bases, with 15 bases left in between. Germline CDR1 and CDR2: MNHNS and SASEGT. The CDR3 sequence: CASRNWGDIYNEQFF. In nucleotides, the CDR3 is TGTGCCAGCAGGAACTGGGGGGACATCTACAATGAGCAGTTCTTC.

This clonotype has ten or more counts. The CDR3 nucleotides are TGTGCCAGCAATATCCGGGTGGGGTACCAAGAGACCCAGTACTTC. The encoded protein is CASNIRVGYQETQYF. V is TRBV28 and J is TRBJ2-5, with unresolved D. V was clipped by 7 bases and J by 0 bases, with 15 bases between them. Per germline, CDR1 MDHEN and CDR2 SYDVKM. This CDR3 spans 15 amino acids.

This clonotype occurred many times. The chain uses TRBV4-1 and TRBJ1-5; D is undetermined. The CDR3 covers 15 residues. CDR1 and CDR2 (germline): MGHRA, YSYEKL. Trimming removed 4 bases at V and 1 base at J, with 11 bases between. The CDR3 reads CASSPLGGSNQPQHF. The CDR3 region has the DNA TGCGCCAGCAGCCCCTTGGGAGGGAGCAATCAGCCCCAGCATTTT.

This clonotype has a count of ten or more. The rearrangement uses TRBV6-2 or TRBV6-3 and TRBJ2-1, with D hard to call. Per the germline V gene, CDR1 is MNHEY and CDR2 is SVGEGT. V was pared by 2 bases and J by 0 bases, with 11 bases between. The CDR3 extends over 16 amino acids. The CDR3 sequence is CASSYSAGSSYNEQFF. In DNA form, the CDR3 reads TGTGCCAGCAGTTACAGCGCTGGCAGCTCCTACAATGAGCAGTTCTTC.

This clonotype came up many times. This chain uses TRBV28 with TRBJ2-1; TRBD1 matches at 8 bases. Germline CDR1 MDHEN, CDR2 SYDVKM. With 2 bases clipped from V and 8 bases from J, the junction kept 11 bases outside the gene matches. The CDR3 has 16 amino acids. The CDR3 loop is CASSLHRPGQVDEQFF. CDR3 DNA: TGTGCCAGCAGTTTACACAGACCGGGACAGGTCGATGAGCAGTTCTTC.

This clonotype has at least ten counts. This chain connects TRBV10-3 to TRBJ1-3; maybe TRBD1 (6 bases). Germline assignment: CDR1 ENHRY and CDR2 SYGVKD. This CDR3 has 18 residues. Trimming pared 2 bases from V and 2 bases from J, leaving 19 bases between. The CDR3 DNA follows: TGTGCCATCAGTGAGAGAGAGGCGTTACAGGGCGCTGGAAACACCATATATTTT. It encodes CAISEREALQGAGNTIYF.

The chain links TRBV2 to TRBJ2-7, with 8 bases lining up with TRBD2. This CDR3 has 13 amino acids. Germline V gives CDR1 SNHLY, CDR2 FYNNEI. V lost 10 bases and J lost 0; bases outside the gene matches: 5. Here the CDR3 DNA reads TGTGCCACCCAACTAGCGGCCTCCTACGAGCAGTACTTC. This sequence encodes CATQLAASYEQYF. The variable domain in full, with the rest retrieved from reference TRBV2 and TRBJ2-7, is EPEVTQTPSHQVTQMGQEVILRCVPISNHLYFYWYRQILGQKVEFLVSFYNNEISEKSEIFDDQFSVERPDGSNFTLKIRSTKLEDSAMYFCATQLAASYEQYFGPGTRLTVT.

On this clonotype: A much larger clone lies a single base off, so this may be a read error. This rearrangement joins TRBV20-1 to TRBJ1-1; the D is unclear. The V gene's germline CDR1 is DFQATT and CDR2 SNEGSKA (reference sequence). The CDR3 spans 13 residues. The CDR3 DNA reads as TGCAGAGCTTTCTCTCCTCGGCACACTGAAGCTTTCTTT. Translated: CRAFSPRHTEAFF.

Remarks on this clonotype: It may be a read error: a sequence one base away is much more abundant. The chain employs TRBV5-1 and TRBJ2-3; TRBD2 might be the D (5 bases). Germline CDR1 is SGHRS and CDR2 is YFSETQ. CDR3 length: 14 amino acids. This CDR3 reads CASSFPGMVDMQYF. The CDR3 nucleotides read TGCGCCAGCAGCTTTCCCGGGATGGTAGATATGCAGTATTTT.

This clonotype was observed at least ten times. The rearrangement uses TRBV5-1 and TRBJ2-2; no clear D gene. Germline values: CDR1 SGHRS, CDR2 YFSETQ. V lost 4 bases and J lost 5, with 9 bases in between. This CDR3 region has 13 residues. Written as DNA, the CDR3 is TGCGCCAGCAGCCCCCAGGAGACCGGGGAGCTGTTTTTT. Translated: CASSPQETGELFF.

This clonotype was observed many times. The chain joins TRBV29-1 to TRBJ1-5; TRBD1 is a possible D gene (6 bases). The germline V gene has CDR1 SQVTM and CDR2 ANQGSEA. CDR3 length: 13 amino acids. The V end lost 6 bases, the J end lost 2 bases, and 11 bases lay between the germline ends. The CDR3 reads CSVRGGGNQPQHF. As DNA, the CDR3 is TGCAGCGTGAGGGGGGGGGGCAATCAGCCCCAGCATTTT.

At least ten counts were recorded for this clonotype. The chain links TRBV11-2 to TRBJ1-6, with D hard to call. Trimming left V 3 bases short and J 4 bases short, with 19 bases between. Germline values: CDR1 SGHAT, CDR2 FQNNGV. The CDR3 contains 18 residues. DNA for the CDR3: TGTGCCAGCAGCTTCTCCCCACCGGTGCGGCCATATAATTCACCCCTCCACTTT. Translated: CASSFSPPVRPYNSPLHF.

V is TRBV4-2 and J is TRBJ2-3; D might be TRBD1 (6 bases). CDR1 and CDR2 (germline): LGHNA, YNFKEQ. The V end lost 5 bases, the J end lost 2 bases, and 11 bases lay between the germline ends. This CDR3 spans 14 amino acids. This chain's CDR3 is CASSGQRLTDTQYF. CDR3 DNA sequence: TGTGCCAGCAGCGGACAGCGACTCACAGATACGCAGTATTTT.

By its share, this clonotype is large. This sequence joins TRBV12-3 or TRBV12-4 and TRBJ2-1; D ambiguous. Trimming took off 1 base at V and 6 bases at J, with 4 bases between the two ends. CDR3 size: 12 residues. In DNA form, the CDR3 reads TGTGCCAGCAGTTTAGGTGGCAATGAGCAGTTCTTC. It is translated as CASSLGGNEQFF.

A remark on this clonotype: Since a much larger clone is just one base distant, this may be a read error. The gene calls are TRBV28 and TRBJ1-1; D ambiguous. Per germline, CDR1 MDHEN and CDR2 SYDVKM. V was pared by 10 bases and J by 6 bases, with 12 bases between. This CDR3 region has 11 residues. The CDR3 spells CATRSRAEAFF. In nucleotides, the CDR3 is TGTGCCACCCGATCACGGGCTGAAGCTTTCTTT.

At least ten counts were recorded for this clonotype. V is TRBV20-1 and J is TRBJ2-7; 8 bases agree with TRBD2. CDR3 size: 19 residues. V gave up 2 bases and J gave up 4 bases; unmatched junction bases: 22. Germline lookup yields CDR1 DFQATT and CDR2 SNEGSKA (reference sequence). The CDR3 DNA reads TGCAGTGCTAGACCGCTAGCGGGCGATGAGCCTAGCCCCAATTACGAGCAGTACTTC. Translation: CSARPLAGDEPSPNYEQYF.

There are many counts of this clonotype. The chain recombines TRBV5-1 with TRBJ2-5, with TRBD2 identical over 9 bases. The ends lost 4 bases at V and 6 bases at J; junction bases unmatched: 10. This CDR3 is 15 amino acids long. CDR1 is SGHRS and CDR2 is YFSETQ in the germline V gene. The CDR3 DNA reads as TGCGCCAGCAGCGTAGCGGGGGCCCTGGAGCAGACCCAGTACTTC. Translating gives CASSVAGALEQTQYF. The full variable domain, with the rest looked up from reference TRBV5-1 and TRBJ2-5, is KAGVTQTPRYLIKTRGQQVTLSCSPISGHRSVSWYQQTPGQGLQFLFEYFSETQRNKGNFPGRFSGRQFSNSRSEMNVSTLELGDSALYLCASSVAGALEQTQYFGPGTRLLVL.

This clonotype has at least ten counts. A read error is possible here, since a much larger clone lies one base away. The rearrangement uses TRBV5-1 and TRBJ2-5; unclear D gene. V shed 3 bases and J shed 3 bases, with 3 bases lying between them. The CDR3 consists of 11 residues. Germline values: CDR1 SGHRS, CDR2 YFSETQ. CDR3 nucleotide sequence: TGCGCCAGCAGCTGGGAAGAGACCCAGTACTTC. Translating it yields CASSWEETQYF.

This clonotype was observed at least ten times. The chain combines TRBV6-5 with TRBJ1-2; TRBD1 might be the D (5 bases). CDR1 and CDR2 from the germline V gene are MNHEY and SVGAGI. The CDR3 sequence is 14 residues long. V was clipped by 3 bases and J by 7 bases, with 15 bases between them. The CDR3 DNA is TGTGCCAGCAGTTATTTTAGGGGCGCAGGTGGCTACACCTTC. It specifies CASSYFRGAGGYTF.

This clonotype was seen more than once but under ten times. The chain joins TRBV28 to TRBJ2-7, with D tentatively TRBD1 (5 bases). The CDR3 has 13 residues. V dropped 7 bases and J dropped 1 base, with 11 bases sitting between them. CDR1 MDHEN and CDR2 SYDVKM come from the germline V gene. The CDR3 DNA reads TGTGCCAGCACTTGGCAGGGTTCCTACGAGCAGTACTTC. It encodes CASTWQGSYEQYF.